This T cell receptor beta chain emerged from a study of Graves' ophthalmopathy and Graves' hyperthyroidism. The wider study: Blood was drawn at initial diagnosis, before any treatment.

This clonotype has more than one count but fewer than ten. V lost 5 bases and J lost 4; bases outside the gene matches: 15. Germline lookup yields CDR1 MNHNS and CDR2 SASEGT. The CDR3 consists of 18 residues. Beta-chain TCR CDR3 regions were amplified from RNA transcripts. The workflow started with a first-round RT-PCR run with HTBI primers and then moved on to a second-round multiplex PCR. From the multiplex PCR reads, TCRdb called clonotypes with MiXCR, one entry per CDR3 protein. The profile shows about 400,000 distinct CDR3 sequences, 15% to 20% of them singletons. The chain is built from TRBV6-1 and TRBJ2-7; 12 nucleotides align to TRBD1. The sequenced sample consisted of peripheral blood. The clonotype was recovered from a woman aged 18-30 years with Graves' ophthalmopathy. The CDR3 DNA sequence: TGTGCCAGCAGTCAACCGGGACAGGGGGCGGGAGTGAATTACGAGCAGTACTTC. Translated, it gives CASSQPGQGAGVNYEQYF.